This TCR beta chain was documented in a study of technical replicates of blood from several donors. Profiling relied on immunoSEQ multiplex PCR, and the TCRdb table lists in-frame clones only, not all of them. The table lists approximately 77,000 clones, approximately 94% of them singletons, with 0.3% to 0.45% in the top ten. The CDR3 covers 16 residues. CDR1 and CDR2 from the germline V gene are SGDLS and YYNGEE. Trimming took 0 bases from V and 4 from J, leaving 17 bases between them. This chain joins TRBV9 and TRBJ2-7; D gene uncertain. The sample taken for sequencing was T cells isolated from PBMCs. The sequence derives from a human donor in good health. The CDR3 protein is CASSVAARSTFYEQYF. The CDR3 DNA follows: TGTGCCAGCAGCGTAGCGGCCAGGTCAACCTTTTACGAGCAGTACTTC.